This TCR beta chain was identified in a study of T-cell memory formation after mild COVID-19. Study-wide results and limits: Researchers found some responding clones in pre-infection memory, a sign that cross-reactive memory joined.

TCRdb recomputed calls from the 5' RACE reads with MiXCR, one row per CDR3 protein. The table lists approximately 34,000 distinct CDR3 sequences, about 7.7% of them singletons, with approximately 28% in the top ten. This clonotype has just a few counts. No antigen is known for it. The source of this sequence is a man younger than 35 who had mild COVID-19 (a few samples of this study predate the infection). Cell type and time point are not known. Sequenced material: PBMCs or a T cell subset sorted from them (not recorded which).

The CDR3 DNA reads TGCAGTGCTGGGGCAGGGCCTTATAGCAATCAGCCCCAGCATTTT. Protein: CSAGAGPYSNQPQHF. The genes are TRBV20-1 and TRBJ1-5, with a tentative D call TRBD1 (5 bases). There are 15 residues in the CDR3. CDR1 and CDR2 (germline): DFQATT, SNEGSKA (reference sequence). Trimming removed 5 bases from V and 0 bases from J, with 14 bases in between.